One sample yielded the 22 T cell receptor beta chains listed below, sequenced in a study of CD8 T cells in Susac syndrome. The RNA, roughly 0.5 to 1 ug, was put through reverse transcription using random hexamers. Via MiXCR, TCRdb re-called the immunoSEQ multiplex PCR reads, giving one row per CDR3 protein. The sample contains about 400,000 distinct CDR3 sequences, around 85% of which appear only once. The sample comprised CD8+ T cells from PBMCs. These receptor sequences come from a human donor with multiple sclerosis.

This clonotype was seen only a few times. The chain has TRBV12-3 or TRBV12-4 and TRBJ1-5, with a weak D call TRBD1 (6 bases). V dropped 2 bases and J dropped 2 bases, with 16 bases sitting between them. The length of the CDR3 is 17 residues. For the CDR3, the DNA is TGTGCCAGCAGTTTAAGATGGACAGTGGCGGGCAATCAGCCCCAGCATTTT. Translation: CASSLRWTVAGNQPQHF.

CDR3 DNA: TGTGCCAGCAGCTCAATAGAGACAGGCCGAACAGCCACTGAAGCTTTCTTT. Encoded protein: CASSSIETGRTATEAFF. V and J are TRBV7-9 and TRBJ1-1; weak D call: TRBD1 (6 bases). Trimming removed 4 bases at V and 4 bases at J, with 22 bases between. The CDR3 consists of 17 residues. The germline V gene has CDR1 SEHNR and CDR2 FQNEAQ (reference sequence).

The CDR3 bases are TGTGCCAGCAGCGTAGTAACCCCTTTGGAAACTGAAGCTTTCTTT. It specifies CASSVVTPLETEAFF. The rearrangement links TRBV9 to TRBJ1-1; D not resolved. The V end was cut by 0 bases, the J end by 5 bases, with 14 bases between. The V gene's germline CDR1 is SGDLS and CDR2 YYNGEE. This CDR3 contains 15 residues. The variable domain in full, with the rest retrieved from reference TRBV9 and TRBJ1-1, is DSGVTQTPKHLITATGQRVTLRCSPRSGDLSVYWYQQSLDQGLQFLIQYYNGEERAKGNILERFSAQQFPDLHSELNLSSLELGDSALYFCASSVVTPLETEAFFGQGTRLTVV.

V is TRBV12-3 or TRBV12-4 and J is TRBJ2-3, with TRBD1 matching 8 bases. V lost 2 bases and J lost 4; bases outside the gene matches: 5. The CDR3 runs to 15 residues. The CDR3 sequence: CASSLQGAGSDTQYF. The CDR3 DNA reads TGTGCCAGCAGTTTACAGGGGGCAGGGTCAGATACGCAGTATTTT.

The chain uses TRBV19 and TRBJ1-1; TRBD1 aligns across 8 bases. This CDR3 contains 17 residues. CDR1 is LNHDA, CDR2 SQIVND, per germline (reference sequence). The V gene end was trimmed by 7 bases and the J gene end by 0 bases; junction bases not matched to a gene: 13. For the CDR3, the DNA is TGTGCCAGTAAGACAGGGGCTTCCCTTAATCTGAACACTGAAGCTTTCTTT. Protein sequence: CASKTGASLNLNTEAFF.

The rearrangement uses TRBV4-1 and TRBJ1-3; no reliable D call. Trimming cost V 0 bases and J 0 bases, with 6 bases left between them. The CDR3 is 15 residues long. The germline CDR1 and CDR2 sequences are MGHRA and YSYEKL. CDR3 residues: CASSQEPDSGNTIYF. CDR3 DNA sequence: TGCGCCAGCAGCCAAGAACCGGACTCTGGAAACACCATATATTTT.

V is TRBV5-1 and J is TRBJ1-2; TRBD1 agrees at 7 bases. V lost 5 bases to trimming and J lost 6 bases; unmatched junction nucleotides: 7. This CDR3 has 13 residues. Germline-derived CDR1 and CDR2 are SGHRS and YFSETQ. CDR3 protein: CASSEGGADGYTF. The CDR3 coding sequence is TGCGCCAGCAGTGAAGGGGGCGCGGATGGCTACACCTTC.

In its sample, this clonotype was seen a few times. This rearrangement joins TRBV7-2 to TRBJ1-1; 8 positions match TRBD1. Germline V gene lookup returns CDR1 SGHTA and CDR2 FQGNSA. Trimming at V came to 1 base and at J to 1 base, leaving 2 bases not matched to a gene. The CDR3 extends over 15 amino acids. CDR3: CASSLVGQGNTEAFF. The CDR3 bases are TGTGCCAGCAGCTTAGTAGGACAGGGGAACACTGAAGCTTTCTTT.

This rearrangement joins TRBV7-9 to TRBJ2-2, with 10 bases lining up with TRBD2. CDR3 length: 15 residues. V trimming: 8 bases; J trimming: 6 bases; junction bases outside the gene matches: 9. Germline V gene lookup returns CDR1 SEHNR and CDR2 FQNEAQ (reference sequence). This CDR3 is CASSGGTSDPGELFF. CDR3 bases: TGTGCCAGCTCAGGCGGGACTAGCGATCCCGGGGAGCTGTTTTTT.

This sequence joins TRBV24-1 and TRBJ2-1, with a possible D match to TRBD1 (5 bases). V lost 5 bases and J lost 7, with 14 bases in between. The CDR3 is made up of 14 amino acids. Germline V gene lookup returns CDR1 KGHDR and CDR2 SFDVKD. The CDR3 DNA reads TGTGCCACCAGTGGATCAACAGGTGAGAATGAGCAGTTCTTC. As protein: CATSGSTGENEQFF.

This clonotype has just one count. The chain links TRBV6-1 to TRBJ2-3; a weak D match, TRBD2 (5 bases). The CDR3 contains 15 residues. Trimming cost V 9 bases and J 1 base, with 17 bases left between them. The germline gives CDR1 MNHNS, CDR2 SASEGT. CDR3 sequence: CASDIGSSGTDTQYF. The CDR3 nucleotides are TGTGCCAGTGATATAGGGAGCTCGGGCACAGATACGCAGTATTTT.

A remark on this clonotype: One end of the junction does not line up with germline, which may come from a read error. This sequence joins TRBV27 and TRBJ2-7; D is unresolved. The CDR3 sequence is 13 residues long. CDR1 is MNHEY and CDR2 is SMNVEV in the germline V gene (reference sequence). The CDR3 is CANSASLGNEQYF. The CDR3 bases are TGTGCCAACAGTGCGTCCCTCGGCAACGAGCAGTACTTC.

The chain carries TRBV6-5 and TRBJ1-2; 8 bases map to TRBD1. From germline, CDR1 is MNHEY and CDR2 SVGAGI. With V trimmed by 0 bases and J by 6 bases, 6 bases remained unmatched. The length of the CDR3 is 15 residues. The CDR3 region has the DNA TGTGCCAGCAGTTACTCTTCCAGGGGGCGGAATGGCTACACCTTC. This codes for CASSYSSRGRNGYTF.

The chain joins TRBV7-9 to TRBJ2-1, with 8 bases that match TRBD2. The CDR3 runs 16 residues. V dropped 4 bases and J dropped 5; count of bases not matched to a gene: 10. Germline V gives CDR1 SEHNR, CDR2 FQNEAQ (reference sequence). CDR3 nucleotides: TGTGCCAGCAGCTACCCACGGGAGGGCCGGAACAATGAGCAGTTCTTC. Translating it yields CASSYPREGRNNEQFF. Based on the CDR3 plus reference TRBV7-9 and TRBJ2-1, the full variable domain is DTGVSQNPRHKITKRGQNVTFRCDPISEHNRLYWYRQTLGQGPEFLTYFQNEAQLEKSRLLSDRFSAERPKGSFSTLEIQRTEQGDSAMYLCASSYPREGRNNEQFFGPGTRLTVL.

V is TRBV4-1 and J is TRBJ1-2; D not certain. V was trimmed by 0 bases and J by 4 bases, leaving 9 bases between them. The CDR3 sequence is 14 residues long. Germline CDR1 is MGHRA and CDR2 is YSYEKL. The CDR3 DNA reads as TGCGCCAGCAGCCAAGAGGAAGGGATCTATGGCTACACCTTC. Translation gives CASSQEEGIYGYTF.

The chain joins TRBV27 to TRBJ2-7, with TRBD2 matching over 10 bases. The germline gives CDR1 MNHEY, CDR2 SMNVEV (reference sequence). The trim removed 4 bases at V and 2 bases at J, leaving 2 bases unmatched. This CDR3 comprises 14 residues. CDR3 sequence: CASSWTSGAYEQYF. As DNA, the CDR3 is TGTGCCAGCAGTTGGACTAGCGGAGCCTACGAGCAGTACTTC.

The V gene is TRBV6-4, the J gene TRBJ2-2, with TRBD2 matching over 13 bases. J was trimmed by 17 bases and V by 4 bases; bases with no gene match: 13. The CDR3 is 15 amino acids. CDR1 is MRHNA, CDR2 SNTAGT, per germline. CDR3 DNA: TGTGCCAGCAGTGGGACTAGCGGGAGCACCGGGGAGCCTTTTTTT. Encoded protein: CASSGTSGSTGEPFF.

The V gene is TRBV25-1, the J gene TRBJ2-7, with D maybe TRBD1 (5 bases). V was shortened by 2 bases and J by 3 bases, with 14 bases between the two germline ends. The V gene's germline CDR1 is MGHDK and CDR2 SYGVNS. The CDR3 runs to 15 residues. CDR3 sequence reads: CASSEQGKRIYEQYF. CDR3 DNA: TGTGCCAGCAGTGAACAGGGTAAAAGGATCTACGAGCAGTACTTC.

CDR3 coding DNA: TGCAGCGTTGAAAGGGACGGATCCTACGAGCAGTACTTC. It specifies CSVERDGSYEQYF. The chain is built from TRBV29-1 and TRBJ2-7; D may be TRBD1 or TRBD2 (5 bases each). CDR3 length equals 13 residues. CDR1 and CDR2 (germline): SQVTM, ANQGSEA. The germline V and J ends were trimmed by 2 bases and 1 base, with 9 bases remaining between them.

This chain uses TRBV29-1 with TRBJ2-7; D remains unclear. Trimming left V 4 bases short and J 5 bases short, with 12 bases between. Germline assignment: CDR1 SQVTM and CDR2 ANQGSEA. The CDR3 is 12 residues long. CDR3 region: CSVVIGAHEQYF. CDR3 bases: TGCAGCGTTGTTATAGGAGCCCACGAGCAGTACTTC.

This chain links TRBV7-2 with TRBJ2-7, with D tentatively TRBD1 or TRBD2 (5 bases each). This CDR3 is built from 15 residues. Germline V lookup: CDR1 SGHTA, CDR2 FQGNSA. The V and J ends lost 7 bases and 4 bases respectively, with 20 bases between them. Here the CDR3 reads CASTDFGAAMYEQYF. CDR3 DNA sequence: TGTGCCAGCACCGATTTCGGGGCAGCTATGTACGAGCAGTACTTC. Drawing the rest from reference TRBV7-2 and TRBJ2-7, the complete variable domain is GAGVSQSPSNKVTEKGKDVELRCDPISGHTALYWYRQSLGQGLEFLIYFQGNSAPDKSGLPSDRFSAERTGGSVSTLTIQRTQQEDSAVYLCASTDFGAAMYEQYFGPGTRLTVT.

This clonotype occurred a few times. V gene TRBV9 combines with J gene TRBJ1-5; D possibly corresponds to TRBD1 (6 bases). V shed 2 bases and J shed 3 bases, with 9 bases lying between them. The CDR3 is 14 amino acids. Germline assignment: CDR1 SGDLS and CDR2 YYNGEE. As DNA, the CDR3 is TGTGCCAGCAGCGTGGGACATCACAATCAGCCCCAGCATTTT. This codes for CASSVGHHNQPQHF.